This entry features one TCR beta chain sequence. The PCR contained 60 Vbeta and 13 Jbeta primers. Using immunoSEQ multiplex PCR, the repertoire was profiled, and TCRdb retains in-frame clones only, with some absent. The sample has around 130,000 clones, around 77% seen once; the top ten hold around 1.2%. This entry comes from a study of cytomegalovirus exposure and HLA in healthy donors. Per the germline V gene, CDR1 is SGHVS and CDR2 is FNYEAQ. This CDR3 spans 14 amino acids. V was shortened by 8 bases and J by 0 bases, with 14 bases between the two germline ends. The chain links TRBV7-6 to TRBJ2-7; possible D gene TRBD2, 5 bases. The receptor was isolated from a man aged 45 to 65 in good health and CMV-seronegative. The sequenced material came from PBMCs. CDR3 DNA: TGTGCCAGCGGCGCGAGGGCTGACTCCTACGAGCAGTACTTC. It translates to CASGARADSYEQYF.